This T cell receptor (beta chain) was sequenced during a study of vaccination effects on CD4 cells after COVID-19. Findings of the study overall: The authors studied few convalescent patients and collected no early post-infection timepoints.

With the ViraFEST assay, the study expanded antigen-specific CD4+ T cells using viral peptide pools, then sequenced them. Between days 10 and 11 of culture, CD4+ T cells were separated out. PCR confirmed that the person was infected with SARS-CoV-2 between March and December 2020. Wells containing 1.5 million to 2 million PBMC each were cultured with 10 IU/ml IL-2 and about 9.7 ug/ml peptides. Stimulation with an HIV-1 Nef peptide pool defined the negative control culture. Replacing half the medium with IL-2 medium was done on days 3 and 7. Here immunoSEQ multiplex PCR was the method, and the copy in TCRdb shows in-frame clones only, minus some. The sample shows 55,000 or so clones, more than 65% of them seen only once. This clone was picked up one time. Its antigen is undetermined. The CDR3 totals 16 residues. Germline V CDR1 and CDR2: LGHNA, YNFKEQ. The ends lost 0 bases at V and 7 bases at J; junction bases unmatched: 7.

This clonotype originated in a human donor who had a prior SARS-CoV-2 infection. The chain recombines TRBV4-2 with TRBJ1-4, with 8 bases that match TRBD1. The material sequenced was CD4+ T cells from PBMCs cultured with HIV peptides, taken before COVID-19 vaccination. Subset indicated: HIV-1 Nef peptide pool negative control/reference culture. The CDR3 sequence is CASSQDPNRGGEKLFF. DNA for the CDR3: TGTGCCAGCAGCCAAGACCCCAACAGGGGGGGTGAAAAACTGTTTTTT.